Only a few counts were recorded for the clone carrying this TCR beta chain. What it binds is not known. Each of the CD4+ naive, central memory, regulatory and stem cell-like memory populations was sorted via CD45RO/CCR7/CD25/CD127/CD95/CD27. As every portion of the isolated RNA was reverse transcribed, the sequencing read expressed TCRB transcripts. Libraries were prepared by immunoSEQ multiplex PCR; TCRdb keeps only in-frame clonotypes and omits some of them. The sample lists about 180,000 clones; 13% were seen once. The data belong to a study of beta chain features in type 1 diabetes. Study observations and caveats: A closer apparent resemblance between naive, central memory and Treg TCRB repertoires was seen in patients than in healthy donors. PCR, the amplification step, might favor shorter templates, equally in patients and controls.

The CDR3 loop spans 14 amino acids. V shed 3 bases and J 4 bases; nucleotides not matched to a gene: 4. Germline CDR1 and CDR2: MDHEN and SYDVKM. The V and J genes are TRBV28 and TRBJ2-3, with 7 positions matching TRBD2. Sample: central memory CD4+ T cells from blood. The sequence was collected from a woman under 30 in good health. DNA for the CDR3: TGTGCCAGCAGTTTTGTTGGGAGGGCAGATACGCAGTATTTT. Its protein product is CASSFVGRADTQYF. The variable domain in full, with the rest retrieved from reference TRBV28 and TRBJ2-3, is DVKVTQSSRYLVKRTGEKVFLECVQDMDHENMFWYRQDPGLGLRLIYFSYDVKMKEKGDIPEGYSVSREKKERFSLILESASTNQTSMYLCASSFVGRADTQYFGPGTRLTVL.